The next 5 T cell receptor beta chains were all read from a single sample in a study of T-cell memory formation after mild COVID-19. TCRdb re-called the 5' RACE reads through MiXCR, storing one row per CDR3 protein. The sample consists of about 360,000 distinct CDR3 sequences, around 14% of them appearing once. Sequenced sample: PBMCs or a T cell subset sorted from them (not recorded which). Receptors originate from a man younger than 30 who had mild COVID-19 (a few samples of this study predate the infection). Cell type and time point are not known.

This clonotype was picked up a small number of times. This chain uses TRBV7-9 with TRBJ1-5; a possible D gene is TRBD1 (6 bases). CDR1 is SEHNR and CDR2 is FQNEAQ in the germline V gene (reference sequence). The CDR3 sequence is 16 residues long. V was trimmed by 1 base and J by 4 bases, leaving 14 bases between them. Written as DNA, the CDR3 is TGTGCCAGCAGCTTAGGTAACAGGGTGGGAAATCAGCCCCAGCATTTT. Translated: CASSLGNRVGNQPQHF.

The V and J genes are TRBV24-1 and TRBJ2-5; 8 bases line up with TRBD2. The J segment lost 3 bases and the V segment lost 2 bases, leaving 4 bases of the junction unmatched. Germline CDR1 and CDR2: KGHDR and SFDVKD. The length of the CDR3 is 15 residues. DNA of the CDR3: TGTGCCACCAGTGATTACTCGGGACTAGAAGAGACCCAGTACTTC. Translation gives CATSDYSGLEETQYF.

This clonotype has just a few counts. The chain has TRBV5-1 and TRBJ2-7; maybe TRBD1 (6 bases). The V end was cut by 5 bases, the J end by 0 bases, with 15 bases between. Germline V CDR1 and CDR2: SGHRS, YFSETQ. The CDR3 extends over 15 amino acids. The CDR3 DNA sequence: TGCGCCAGCAGGCCGAGGGGGACACCCTCCTACGAGCAGTACTTC. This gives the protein CASRPRGTPSYEQYF.

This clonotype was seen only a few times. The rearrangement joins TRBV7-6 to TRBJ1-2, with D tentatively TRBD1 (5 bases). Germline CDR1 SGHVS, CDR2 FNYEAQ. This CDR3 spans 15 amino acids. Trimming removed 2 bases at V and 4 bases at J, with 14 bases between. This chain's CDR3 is CASSLLTAGTYGYTF. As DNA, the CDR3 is TGTGCCAGCAGCTTATTAACGGCAGGGACCTATGGCTACACCTTC.

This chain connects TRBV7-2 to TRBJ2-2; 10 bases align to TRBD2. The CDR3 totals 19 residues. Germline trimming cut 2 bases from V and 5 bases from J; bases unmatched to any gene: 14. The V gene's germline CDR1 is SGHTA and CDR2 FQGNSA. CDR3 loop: CASSLRRLAGADWTGELFF. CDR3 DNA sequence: TGTGCCAGCAGCTTAAGGAGGCTAGCGGGGGCCGACTGGACCGGGGAGCTGTTTTTT. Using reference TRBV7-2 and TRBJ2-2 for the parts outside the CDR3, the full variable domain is GAGVSQSPSNKVTEKGKDVELRCDPISGHTALYWYRQSLGQGLEFLIYFQGNSAPDKSGLPSDRFSAERTGGSVSTLTIQRTQQEDSAVYLCASSLRRLAGADWTGELFFGEGSRLTVL.